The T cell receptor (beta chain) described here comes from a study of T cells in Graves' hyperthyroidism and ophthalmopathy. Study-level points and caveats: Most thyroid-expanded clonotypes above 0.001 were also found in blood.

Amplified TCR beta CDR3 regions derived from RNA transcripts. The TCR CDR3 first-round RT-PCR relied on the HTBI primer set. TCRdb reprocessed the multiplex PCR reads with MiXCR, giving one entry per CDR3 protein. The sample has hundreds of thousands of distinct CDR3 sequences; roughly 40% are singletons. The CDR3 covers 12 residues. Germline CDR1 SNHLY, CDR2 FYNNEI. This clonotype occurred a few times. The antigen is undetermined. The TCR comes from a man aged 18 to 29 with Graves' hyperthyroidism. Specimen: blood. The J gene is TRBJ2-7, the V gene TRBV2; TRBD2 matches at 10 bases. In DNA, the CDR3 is TGTGGCCTACTAGCGGGGCCCTACGAGCAGTACTTC. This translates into CGLLAGPYEQYF.